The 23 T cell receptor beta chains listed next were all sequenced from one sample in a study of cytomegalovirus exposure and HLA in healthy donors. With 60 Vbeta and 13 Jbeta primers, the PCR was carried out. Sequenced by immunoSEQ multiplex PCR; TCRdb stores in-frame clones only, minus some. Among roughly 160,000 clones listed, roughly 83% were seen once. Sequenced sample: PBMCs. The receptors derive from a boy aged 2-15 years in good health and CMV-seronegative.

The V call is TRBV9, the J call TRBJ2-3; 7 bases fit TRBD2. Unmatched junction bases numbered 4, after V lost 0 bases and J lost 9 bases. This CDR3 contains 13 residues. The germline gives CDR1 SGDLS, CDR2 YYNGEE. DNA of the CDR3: TGTGCCAGCAGCGTAGGAGGAGCGGGGACGCAGTATTTT. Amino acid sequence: CASSVGGAGTQYF.

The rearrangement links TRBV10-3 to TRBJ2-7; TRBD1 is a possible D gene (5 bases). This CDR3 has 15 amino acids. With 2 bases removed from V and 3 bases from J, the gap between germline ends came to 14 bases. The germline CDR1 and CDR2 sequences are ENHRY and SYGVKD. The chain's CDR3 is CAISEPPTGDYEQYF. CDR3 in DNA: TGTGCCATCAGTGAGCCCCCAACAGGAGACTACGAGCAGTACTTC.

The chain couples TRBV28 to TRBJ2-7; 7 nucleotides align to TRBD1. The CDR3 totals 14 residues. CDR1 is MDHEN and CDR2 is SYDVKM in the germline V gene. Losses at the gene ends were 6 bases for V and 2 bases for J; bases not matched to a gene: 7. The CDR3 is CASSPLGQTYEQYF. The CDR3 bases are TGTGCCAGCAGCCCCCTGGGACAGACCTACGAGCAGTACTTC.

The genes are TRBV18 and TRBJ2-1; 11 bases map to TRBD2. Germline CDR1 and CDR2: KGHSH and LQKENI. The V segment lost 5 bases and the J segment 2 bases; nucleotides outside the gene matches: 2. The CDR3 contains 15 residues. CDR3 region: CASSSGLAAYNEQFF. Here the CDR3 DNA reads TGTGCCAGCTCATCGGGACTAGCGGCCTACAATGAGCAGTTCTTC.

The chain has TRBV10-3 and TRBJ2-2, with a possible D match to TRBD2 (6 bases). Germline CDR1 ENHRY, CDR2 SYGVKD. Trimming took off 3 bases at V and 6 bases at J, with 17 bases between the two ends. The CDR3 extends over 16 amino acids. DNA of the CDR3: TGTGCCATCAGTGAACCAACCGGACCGGGGGCCGGGGAGCTGTTTTTT. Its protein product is CAISEPTGPGAGELFF.

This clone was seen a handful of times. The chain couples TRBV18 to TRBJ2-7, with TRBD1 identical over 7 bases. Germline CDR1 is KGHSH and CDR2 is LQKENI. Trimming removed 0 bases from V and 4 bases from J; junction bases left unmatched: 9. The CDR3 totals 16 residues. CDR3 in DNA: TGTGCCAGCTCACCACCGTCGGCAGGGGGAACGTACGAGCAGTACTTC. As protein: CASSPPSAGGTYEQYF. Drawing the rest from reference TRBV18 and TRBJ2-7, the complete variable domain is NAGVMQNPRHLVRRRGQEARLRCSPMKGHSHVYWYRQLPEEGLKFMVYLQKENIIDESGMPKERFSAEFPKEGPSILRIQQVVRGDSAAYFCASSPPSAGGTYEQYFGPGTRLTVT.

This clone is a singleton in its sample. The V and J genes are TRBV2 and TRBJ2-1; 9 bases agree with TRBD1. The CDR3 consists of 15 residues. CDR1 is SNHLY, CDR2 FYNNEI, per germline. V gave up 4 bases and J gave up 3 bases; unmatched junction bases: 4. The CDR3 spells CASSADRGVYNEQFF. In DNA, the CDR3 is TGTGCCAGCAGTGCTGACAGGGGGGTCTACAATGAGCAGTTCTTC.

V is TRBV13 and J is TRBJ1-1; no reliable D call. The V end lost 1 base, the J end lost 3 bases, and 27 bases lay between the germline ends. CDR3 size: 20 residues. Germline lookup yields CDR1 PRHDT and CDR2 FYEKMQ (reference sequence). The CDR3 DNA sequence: TGTGCCAGCAGCTTAGTGTCTTTAGCGGGCGAGGACGGGAGCGACACTGAAGCTTTCTTT. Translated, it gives CASSLVSLAGEDGSDTEAFF.

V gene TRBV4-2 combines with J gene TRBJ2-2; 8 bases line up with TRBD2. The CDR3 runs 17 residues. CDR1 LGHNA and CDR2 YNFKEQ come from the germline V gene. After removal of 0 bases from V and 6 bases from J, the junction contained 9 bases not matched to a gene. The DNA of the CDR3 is TGTGCCAGCAGCCAAGAAGGCCAGCGGGGGTTAGCCGGGGAGCTGTTTTTT. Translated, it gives CASSQEGQRGLAGELFF.

CDR3: CASRVGQLYGYTF. The CDR3 DNA reads as TGTGCCAGCAGGGTCGGACAGCTCTATGGCTACACCTTC. The chain joins TRBV5-6 to TRBJ1-2, with a weak D call TRBD1 (6 bases). The CDR3 covers 13 residues. V was clipped by 5 bases and J by 4 bases, with 12 bases between them. Looked up from germline, CDR1 is SGHDT and CDR2 is YYEEEE.

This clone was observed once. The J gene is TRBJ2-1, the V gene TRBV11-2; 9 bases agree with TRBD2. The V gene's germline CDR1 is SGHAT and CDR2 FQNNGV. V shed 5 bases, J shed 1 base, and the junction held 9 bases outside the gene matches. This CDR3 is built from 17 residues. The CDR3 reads CASSLFSGSLSYNEQFF. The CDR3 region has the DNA TGTGCCAGCAGCCTGTTTAGCGGGAGCCTTTCCTACAATGAGCAGTTCTTC.

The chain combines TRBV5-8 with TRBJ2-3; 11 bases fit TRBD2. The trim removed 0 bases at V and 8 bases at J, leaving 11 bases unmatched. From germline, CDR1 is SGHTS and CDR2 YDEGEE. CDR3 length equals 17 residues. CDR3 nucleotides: TGTGCCAGCAGCTTGGAGGTACTAGCGGGAGTTCGGGGTACGCAGTATTTT. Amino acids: CASSLEVLAGVRGTQYF.

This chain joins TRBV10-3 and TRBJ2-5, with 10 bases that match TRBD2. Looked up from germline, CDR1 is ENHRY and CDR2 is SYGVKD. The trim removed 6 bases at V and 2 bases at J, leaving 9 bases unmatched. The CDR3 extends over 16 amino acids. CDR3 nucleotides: TGTGCCATCAGCTCCCTAGCGGGAGAGGGGCAAGAGACCCAGTACTTC. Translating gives CAISSLAGEGQETQYF.

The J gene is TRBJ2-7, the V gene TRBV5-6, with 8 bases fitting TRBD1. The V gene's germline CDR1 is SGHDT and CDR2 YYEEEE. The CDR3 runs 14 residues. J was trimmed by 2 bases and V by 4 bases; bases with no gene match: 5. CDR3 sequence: CASSKGQGTYEQYF. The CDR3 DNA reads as TGTGCCAGCAGCAAAGGACAGGGAACCTACGAGCAGTACTTC.

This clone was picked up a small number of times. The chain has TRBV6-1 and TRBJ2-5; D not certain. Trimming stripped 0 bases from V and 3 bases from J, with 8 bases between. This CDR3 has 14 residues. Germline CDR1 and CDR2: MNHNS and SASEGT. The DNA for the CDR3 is TGTGCCAGCAGTGAAGCTCGGAGTAAAGAGACCCAGTACTTC. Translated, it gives CASSEARSKETQYF.

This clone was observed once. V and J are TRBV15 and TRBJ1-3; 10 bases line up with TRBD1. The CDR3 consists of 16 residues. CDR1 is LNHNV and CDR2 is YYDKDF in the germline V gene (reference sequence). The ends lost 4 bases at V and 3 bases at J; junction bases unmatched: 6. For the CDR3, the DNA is TGTGCCACCAGCAAAATGACAGGGGGCTATGGAAACACCATATATTTT. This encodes CATSKMTGGYGNTIYF.

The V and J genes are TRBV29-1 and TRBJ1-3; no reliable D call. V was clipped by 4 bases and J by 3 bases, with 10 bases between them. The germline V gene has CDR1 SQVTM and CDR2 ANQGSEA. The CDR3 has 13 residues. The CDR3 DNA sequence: TGCAGCGTTGCTTTCGGTTTTGGAAACACCATATATTTT. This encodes CSVAFGFGNTIYF.

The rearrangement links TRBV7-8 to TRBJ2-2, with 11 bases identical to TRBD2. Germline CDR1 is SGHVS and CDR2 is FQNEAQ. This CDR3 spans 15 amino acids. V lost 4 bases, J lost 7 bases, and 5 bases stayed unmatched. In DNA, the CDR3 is TGTGCCAGCAGCTATGGGACTAGCGGTAACGGGGAGCTGTTTTTT. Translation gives CASSYGTSGNGELFF.

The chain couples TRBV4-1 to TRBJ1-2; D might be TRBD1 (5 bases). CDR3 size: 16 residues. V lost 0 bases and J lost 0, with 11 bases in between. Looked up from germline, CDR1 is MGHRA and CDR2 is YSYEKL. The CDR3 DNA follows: TGCGCCAGCAGCCAAGACTTCGGAGGGGCTAACTATGGCTACACCTTC. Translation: CASSQDFGGANYGYTF.

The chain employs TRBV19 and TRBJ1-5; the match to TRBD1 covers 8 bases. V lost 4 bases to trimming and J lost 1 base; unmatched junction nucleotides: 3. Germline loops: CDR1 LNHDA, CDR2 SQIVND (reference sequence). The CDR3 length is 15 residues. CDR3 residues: CASSKQGGSNQPQHF. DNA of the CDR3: TGTGCCAGTAGTAAACAGGGGGGGAGCAATCAGCCCCAGCATTTT.

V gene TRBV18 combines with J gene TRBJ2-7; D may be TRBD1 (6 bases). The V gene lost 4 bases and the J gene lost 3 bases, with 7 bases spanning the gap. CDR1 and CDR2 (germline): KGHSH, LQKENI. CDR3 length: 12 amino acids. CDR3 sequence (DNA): TGTGCCAGCTCACTACAGGGCTACGAGCAGTACTTC. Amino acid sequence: CASSLQGYEQYF.

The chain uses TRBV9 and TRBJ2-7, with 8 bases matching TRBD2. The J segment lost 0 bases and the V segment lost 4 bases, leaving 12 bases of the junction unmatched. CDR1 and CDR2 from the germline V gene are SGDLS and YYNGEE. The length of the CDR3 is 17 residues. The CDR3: CASSPRLAGESSYEQYF. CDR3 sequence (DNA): TGTGCCAGCAGCCCCCGCCTAGCGGGCGAAAGCTCCTACGAGCAGTACTTC.

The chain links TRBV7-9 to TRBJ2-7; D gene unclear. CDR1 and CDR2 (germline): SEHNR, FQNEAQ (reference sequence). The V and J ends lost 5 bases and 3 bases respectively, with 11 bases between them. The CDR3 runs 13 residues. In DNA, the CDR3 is TGTGCCAGCAGCCCGCCGACTTACTACGAGCAGTACTTC. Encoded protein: CASSPPTYYEQYF.